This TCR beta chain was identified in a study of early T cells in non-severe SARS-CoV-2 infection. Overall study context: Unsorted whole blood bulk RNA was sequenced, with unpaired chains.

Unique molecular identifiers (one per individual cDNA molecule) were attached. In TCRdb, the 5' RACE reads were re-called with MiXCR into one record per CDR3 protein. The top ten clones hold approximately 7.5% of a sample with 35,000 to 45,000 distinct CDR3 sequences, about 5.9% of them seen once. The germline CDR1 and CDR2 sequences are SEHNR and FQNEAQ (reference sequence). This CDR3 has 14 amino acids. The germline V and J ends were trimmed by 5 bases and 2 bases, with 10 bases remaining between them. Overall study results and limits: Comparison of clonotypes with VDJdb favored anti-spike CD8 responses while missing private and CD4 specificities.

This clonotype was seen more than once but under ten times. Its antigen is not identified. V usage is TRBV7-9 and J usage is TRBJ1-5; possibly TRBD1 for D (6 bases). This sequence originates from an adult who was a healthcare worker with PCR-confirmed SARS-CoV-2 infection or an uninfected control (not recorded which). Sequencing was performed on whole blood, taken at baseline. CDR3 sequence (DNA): TGTGCCAGCAGCCCAGGGGTAGGCAATCAGCCCCAGCATTTT. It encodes CASSPGVGNQPQHF.